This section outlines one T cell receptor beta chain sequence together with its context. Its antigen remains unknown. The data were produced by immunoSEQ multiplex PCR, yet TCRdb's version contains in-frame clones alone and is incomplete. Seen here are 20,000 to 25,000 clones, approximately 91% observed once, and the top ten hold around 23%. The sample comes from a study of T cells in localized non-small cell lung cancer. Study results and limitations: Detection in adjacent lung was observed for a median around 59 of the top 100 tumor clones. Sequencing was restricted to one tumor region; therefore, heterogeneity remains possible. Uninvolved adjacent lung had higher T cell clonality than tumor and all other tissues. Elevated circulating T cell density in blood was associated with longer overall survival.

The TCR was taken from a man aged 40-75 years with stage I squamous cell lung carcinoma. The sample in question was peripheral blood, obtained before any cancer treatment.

The CDR3 coding sequence is TGTGCCGCTCGGCTCCGGGAGCGGGGGGTTGATGAGCAGTTCTTC. Translating gives CAARLRERGVDEQFF. The chain combines TRBV10-3 with TRBJ2-1; 9 bases line up with TRBD2. This CDR3 contains 15 residues. With V trimmed by 11 bases and J by 8 bases, 16 bases remained unmatched. CDR1 is ENHRY, CDR2 SYGVKD, per germline.